This TCR beta chain was sequenced during a study of esophageal squamous cell carcinoma under preoperative chemotherapy. TCRdb recomputed calls from the PCR reads with MiXCR, one row per CDR3 protein. The sample holds around 34,000 distinct CDR3 sequences, under 60% seen once. CDR3 length equals 14 residues. V lost 5 bases, J lost 5 bases, and 5 bases stayed unmatched. The V gene's germline CDR1 is SGHTA and CDR2 FQGNSA. General study results and limits: Peripheral T cells showed a significant TCR diversity increase after chemotherapy, unlike tumor-infiltrating lymphocytes. Abundant clones tended to shrink rather than expand after paclitaxel-nedaplatin. After treatment, tumor-infiltrating lymphocytes apparently came partly from blood T cells.

The sample holds many counts of this clonotype. The target antigen is unknown. This sample's time point: after preoperative PTX-NDP chemotherapy. The receptor's source is a human donor with esophageal squamous cell carcinoma. The donor label of this sample is uncertain. The chain carries TRBV7-2 and TRBJ2-2; TRBD1 aligns across 7 bases. This material was obtained from a patient given preoperative chemotherapy. The CDR3 sequence is CASSPRQGTGELFF. Written as DNA, the CDR3 is TGTGCCAGCAGCCCCCGACAGGGAACCGGGGAGCTGTTTTTT.